This T cell receptor beta chain was documented in a study of cytomegalovirus exposure and HLA in healthy donors. For the study at large: The 120 or so validation repertoires matched the 666 first-cohort repertoires in platform, a later analysis reported. Findings and caveats of the study: There were some public TCRs occurring in many donors, but most TCR sequences were rare. In vitro assays verified that a few CMV-associated chains recognized CMV antigens specifically. Cytomegalovirus association was listed for approximately 150 TCR beta chains.

Some clones are missing from TCRdb's copy, which holds only in-frame ones; the method was immunoSEQ multiplex PCR. The sample yields about 100,000 clones, less than 95% seen once. About this clone itself: Antigen specificity is unknown.

The germline V gene encodes CDR1 MGHDK and CDR2 SYGVNS. The CDR3 spans 15 residues. The V segment lost 4 bases and the J segment 5 bases; nucleotides outside the gene matches: 9. The source of this sequence is a woman between 18 and 29 years old in good health and CMV-seronegative. Sequencing input: PBMCs. The chain is built from TRBV25-1 and TRBJ1-1; 8 positions match TRBD1. The CDR3 is CASSGVAGGYTEAFF. As DNA, the CDR3 is TGTGCCAGCAGTGGCGTGGCAGGGGGCTATACTGAAGCTTTCTTT.